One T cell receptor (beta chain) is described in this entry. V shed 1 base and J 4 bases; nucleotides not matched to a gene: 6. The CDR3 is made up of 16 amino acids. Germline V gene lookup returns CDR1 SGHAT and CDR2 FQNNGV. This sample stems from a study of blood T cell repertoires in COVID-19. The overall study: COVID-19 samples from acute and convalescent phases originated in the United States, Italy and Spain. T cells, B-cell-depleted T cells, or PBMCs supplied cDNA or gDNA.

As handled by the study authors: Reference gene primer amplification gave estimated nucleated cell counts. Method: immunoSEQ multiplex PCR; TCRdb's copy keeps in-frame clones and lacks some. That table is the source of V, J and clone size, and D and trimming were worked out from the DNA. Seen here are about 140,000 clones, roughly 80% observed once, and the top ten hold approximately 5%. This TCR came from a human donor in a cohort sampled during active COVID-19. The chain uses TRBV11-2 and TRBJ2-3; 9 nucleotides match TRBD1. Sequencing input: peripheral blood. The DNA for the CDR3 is TGTGCCAGCAGCTTAGGTCGGGACAGGGCCTCAGATACGCAGTATTTT. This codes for CASSLGRDRASDTQYF.